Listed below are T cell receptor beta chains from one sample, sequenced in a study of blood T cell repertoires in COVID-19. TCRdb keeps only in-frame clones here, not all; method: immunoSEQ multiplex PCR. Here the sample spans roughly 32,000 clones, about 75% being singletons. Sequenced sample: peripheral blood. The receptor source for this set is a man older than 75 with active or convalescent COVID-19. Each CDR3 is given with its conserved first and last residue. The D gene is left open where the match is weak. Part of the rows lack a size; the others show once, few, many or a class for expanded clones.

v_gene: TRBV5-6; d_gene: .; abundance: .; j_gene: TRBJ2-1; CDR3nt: TGTGCCAGCAGCTTGTTCGGTGAGCAGTTCTTC; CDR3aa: CASSLFGEQFF
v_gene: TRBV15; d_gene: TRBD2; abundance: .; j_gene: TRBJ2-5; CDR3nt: TGTGCCACCAGCAGAGCGGGAGGCTTAGCCGGGGAGACCCAGTACTTC; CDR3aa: CATSRAGGLAGETQYF
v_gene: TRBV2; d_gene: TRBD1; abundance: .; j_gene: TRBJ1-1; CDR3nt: TGTGCCAGCAGCCAAAACAGGGGTGAAGCTTTCTTT; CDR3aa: CASSQNRGEAFF
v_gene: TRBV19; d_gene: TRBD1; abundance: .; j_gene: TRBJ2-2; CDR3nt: TGTGCCAGTAGTATCCCACTCGGGACAGCTGACACCGGGGAGCTGTTTTTT; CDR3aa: CASSIPLGTADTGELFF
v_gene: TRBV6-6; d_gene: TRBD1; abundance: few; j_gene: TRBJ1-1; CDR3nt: TGTGCCAGCAGCCACGGGACAGGGGACACTGAAGCTTTCTTT; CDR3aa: CASSHGTGDTEAFF
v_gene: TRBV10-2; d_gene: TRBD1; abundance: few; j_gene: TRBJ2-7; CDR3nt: TGCGCCAGCAAAGAGACCGGGACAGGGTGGACCTACGAGCAGTACTTC; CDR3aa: CASKETGTGWTYEQYF
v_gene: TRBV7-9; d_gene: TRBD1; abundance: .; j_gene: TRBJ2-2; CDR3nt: TGTGCCAGCAGGCCCGGGACAGGGGGCTTCGACACCGGGGAGCTGTTTTTT; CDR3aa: CASRPGTGGFDTGELFF
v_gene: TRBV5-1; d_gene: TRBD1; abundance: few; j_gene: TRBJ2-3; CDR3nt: TGCGCCAGCAGCTTGGAGCAGGGGGCCGATACGCAGTATTTT; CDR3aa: CASSLEQGADTQYF
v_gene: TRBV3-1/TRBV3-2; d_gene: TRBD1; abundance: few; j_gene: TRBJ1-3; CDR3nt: TGTGCCAGCAGCCGAAAAACAGGGGGAGTGGGAGGAAACACCATATATTTT; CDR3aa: CASSRKTGGVGGNTIYF
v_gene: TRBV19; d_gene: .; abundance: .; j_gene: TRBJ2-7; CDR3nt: TGTGCCAGTAGTATGGAGAAGGGGTTCTACGAGCAGTACTTC; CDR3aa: CASSMEKGFYEQYF
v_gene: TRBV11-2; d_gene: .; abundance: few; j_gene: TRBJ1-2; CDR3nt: TGTGCCAGCAGTCCCTCGACAGTGCGGTACTATGGCTACACCTTC; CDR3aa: CASSPSTVRYYGYTF
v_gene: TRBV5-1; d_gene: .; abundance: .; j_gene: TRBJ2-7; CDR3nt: TGCGCCAGCAGCTTTTATGGACCGGGGGATGGGGAGCAGTACTTC; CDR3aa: CASSFYGPGDGEQYF
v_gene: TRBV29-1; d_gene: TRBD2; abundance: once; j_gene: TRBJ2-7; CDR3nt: TGCAGCGTTGTAGGTTCTAGCGGGAGTTACGAGCAGTACTTC; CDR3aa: CSVVGSSGSYEQYF
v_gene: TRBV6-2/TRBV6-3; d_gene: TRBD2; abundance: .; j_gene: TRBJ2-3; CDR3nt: TGTGCCAGCAGTTACCCGCGGGAGGTGGGCGATACGCAGTATTTT; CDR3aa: CASSYPREVGDTQYF
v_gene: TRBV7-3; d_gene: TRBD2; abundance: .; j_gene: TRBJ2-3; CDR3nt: TGTGCCAGCAGCTTAACTAGCGGGAGTACAGATACGCAGTATTTT; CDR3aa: CASSLTSGSTDTQYF
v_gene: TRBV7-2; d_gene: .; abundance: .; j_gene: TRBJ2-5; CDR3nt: TGTGCCAGCAGCTACAGAAGCGGCCAAGAGACCCAGTACTTC; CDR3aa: CASSYRSGQETQYF
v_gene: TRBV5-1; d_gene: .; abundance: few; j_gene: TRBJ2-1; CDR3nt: TGCGCCAGCAGATCGCAGGGTGAGCAGTTCTTC; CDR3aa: CASRSQGEQFF
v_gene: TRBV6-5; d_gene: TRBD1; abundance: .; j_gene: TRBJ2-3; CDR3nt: TGTGCCAGCAGGGACAGGGGATGGGCAGATACGCAGTATTTT; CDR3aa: CASRDRGWADTQYF
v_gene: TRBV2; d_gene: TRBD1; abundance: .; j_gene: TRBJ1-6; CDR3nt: TGTGCCAGCACCATCCGGGACAGTTATTCACCCCTCCACTTT; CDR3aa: CASTIRDSYSPLHF
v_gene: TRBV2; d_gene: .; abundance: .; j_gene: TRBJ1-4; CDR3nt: TGTGCCAGCATTTTAGACGGGAGCAATGAAAAACTGTTTTTT; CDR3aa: CASILDGSNEKLFF
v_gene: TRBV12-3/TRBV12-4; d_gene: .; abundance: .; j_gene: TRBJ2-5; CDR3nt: TGTGCCAGCAGTTCTCAGGTGGAGACCCAGTACTTC; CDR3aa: CASSSQVETQYF
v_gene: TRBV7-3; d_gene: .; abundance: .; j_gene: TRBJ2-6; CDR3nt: TGTGCCAGCAGCTTAACCCGGTCAGGGGCCAACGTCCTGACTTTC; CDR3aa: CASSLTRSGANVLTF
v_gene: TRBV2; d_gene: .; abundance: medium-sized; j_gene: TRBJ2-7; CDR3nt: TGTGCCAGCAGTCTATCCCTAGCTTACGAGCAGTACTTC; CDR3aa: CASSLSLAYEQYF
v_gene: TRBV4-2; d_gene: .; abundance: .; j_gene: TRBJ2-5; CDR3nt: TGTGCCAGCAGCCAAGATTGGGCAGAGCATCAAGAGACCCAGTACTTC; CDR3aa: CASSQDWAEHQETQYF
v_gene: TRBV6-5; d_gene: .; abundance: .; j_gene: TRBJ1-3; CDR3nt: TGTGCCAGCGTTCCCAACTCTGGAAACACCATATATTTT; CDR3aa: CASVPNSGNTIYF
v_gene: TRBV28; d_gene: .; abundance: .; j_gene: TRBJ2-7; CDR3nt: TGTGCCAGCAGTCAGTTCACGACAGCGGGCTCCTACGAGCAGTACTTC; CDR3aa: CASSQFTTAGSYEQYF
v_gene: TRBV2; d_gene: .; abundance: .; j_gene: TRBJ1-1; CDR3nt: TGTGCCAGCAGACCTACAGTGAACACTGAAGCTTTCTTT; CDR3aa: CASRPTVNTEAFF
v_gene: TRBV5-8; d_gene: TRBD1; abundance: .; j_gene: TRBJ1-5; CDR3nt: TGTGCCAGCAGCGCCCCCGGGACAGGGATTTGGGGTAGCAATCAGCCCCAGCATTTT; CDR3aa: CASSAPGTGIWGSNQPQHF